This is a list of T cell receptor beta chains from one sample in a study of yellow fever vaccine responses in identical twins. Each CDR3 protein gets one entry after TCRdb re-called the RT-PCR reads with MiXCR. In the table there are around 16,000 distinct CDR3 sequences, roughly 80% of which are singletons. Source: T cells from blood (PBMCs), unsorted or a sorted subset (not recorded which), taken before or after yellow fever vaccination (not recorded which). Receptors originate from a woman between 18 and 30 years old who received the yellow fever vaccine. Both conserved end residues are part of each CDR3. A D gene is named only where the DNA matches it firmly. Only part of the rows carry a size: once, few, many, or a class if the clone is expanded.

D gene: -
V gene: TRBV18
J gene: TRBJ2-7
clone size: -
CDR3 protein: CASSPKGSYEQYF
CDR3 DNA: TGTGCCAGCTCGCCTAAAGGTAGCTACGAGCAGTACTTC

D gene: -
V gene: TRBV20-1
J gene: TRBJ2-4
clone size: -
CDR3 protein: CSARRNKENIQYF
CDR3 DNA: TGCAGTGCTAGACGAAATAAGGAAAACATTCAGTACTTC

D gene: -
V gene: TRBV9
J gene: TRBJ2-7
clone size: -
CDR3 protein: CASSGGASSYEQYF
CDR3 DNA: TGTGCCAGCAGCGGAGGGGCCAGCTCCTACGAGCAGTACTTC

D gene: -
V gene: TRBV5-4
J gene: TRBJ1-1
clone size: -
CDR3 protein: CASRVDSYTEAFF
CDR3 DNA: TGTGCCAGCAGGGTGGACAGCTACACTGAAGCTTTCTTT

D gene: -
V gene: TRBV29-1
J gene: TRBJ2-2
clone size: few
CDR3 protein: CSVSQSGITGELFF
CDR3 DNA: TGCAGCGTTTCCCAGTCGGGGATCACCGGGGAGCTGTTTTTT

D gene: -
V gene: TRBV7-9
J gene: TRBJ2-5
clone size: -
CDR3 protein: CASSFGDFPFSYQETQYF
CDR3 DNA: TGTGCCAGCAGCTTCGGAGACTTTCCTTTCTCGTACCAAGAGACCCAGTACTTC

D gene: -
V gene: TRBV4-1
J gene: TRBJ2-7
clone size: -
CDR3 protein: CASSHTPGASDEQYF
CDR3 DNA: TGCGCCAGCAGCCATACTCCTGGGGCATCGGACGAGCAGTACTTC

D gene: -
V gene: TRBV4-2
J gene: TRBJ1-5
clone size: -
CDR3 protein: CASSQDAGPQPQHF
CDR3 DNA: TGTGCCAGCAGCCAAGATGCAGGTCCGCAGCCCCAGCATTTT

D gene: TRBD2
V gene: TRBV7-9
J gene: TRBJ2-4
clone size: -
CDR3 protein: CASSSPRGRGGNIQYF
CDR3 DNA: TGTGCCAGCAGTTCTCCCCGAGGACGGGGGGGAAACATTCAGTACTTC

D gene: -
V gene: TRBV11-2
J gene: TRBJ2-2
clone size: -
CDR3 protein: CASSLGTEFGGELFF
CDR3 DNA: TGTGCCAGCAGCTTAGGGACGGAGTTCGGCGGGGAGCTGTTTTTT

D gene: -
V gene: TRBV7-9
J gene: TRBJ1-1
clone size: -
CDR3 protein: CASSPTATEAFF
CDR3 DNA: TGTGCCAGCAGCCCAACGGCCACTGAAGCTTTCTTT

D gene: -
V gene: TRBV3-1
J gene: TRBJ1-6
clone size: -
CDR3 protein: CASSQDLPGSYNSPLHF
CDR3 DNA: TGTGCCAGCAGCCAAGATCTTCCGGGCTCCTATAATTCACCCCTCCACTTT

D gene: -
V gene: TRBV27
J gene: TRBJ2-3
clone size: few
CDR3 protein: CASSPWTPGSSDTQYF
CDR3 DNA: TGTGCCAGCAGTCCCTGGACCCCGGGGAGTTCGGATACGCAGTATTTT

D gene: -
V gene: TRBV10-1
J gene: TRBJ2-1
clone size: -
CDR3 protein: CASSDIVTTVYNEQFF
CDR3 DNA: TGCGCCAGCAGTGATATAGTGACGACGGTCTACAATGAGCAGTTCTTC

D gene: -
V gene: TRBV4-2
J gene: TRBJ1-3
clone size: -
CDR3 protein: CASSPSRSSGNTIYF
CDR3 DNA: TGTGCCAGCAGCCCCAGTCGTAGCTCTGGAAACACCATATATTTT

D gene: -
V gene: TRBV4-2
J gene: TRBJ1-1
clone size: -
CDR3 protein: CASSQEHRANTEAFF
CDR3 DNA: TGTGCCAGCAGCCAAGAACACAGGGCGAACACTGAAGCTTTCTTT

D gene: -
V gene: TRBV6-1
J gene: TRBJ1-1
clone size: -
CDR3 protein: CASSDREHTEAFF
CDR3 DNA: TGTGCCAGCAGTGACAGGGAGCACACTGAAGCTTTCTTT

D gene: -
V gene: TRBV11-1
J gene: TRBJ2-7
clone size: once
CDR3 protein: CASSLTGSSYEQYF
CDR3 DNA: TGTGCCAGCAGCTTAACCGGGTCCTCCTACGAGCAGTACTTC

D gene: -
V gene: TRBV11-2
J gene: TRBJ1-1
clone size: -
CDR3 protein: CASSFDLQGMNTEAFF
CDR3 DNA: TGTGCCAGCAGCTTCGACCTTCAGGGAATGAACACTGAAGCTTTCTTT

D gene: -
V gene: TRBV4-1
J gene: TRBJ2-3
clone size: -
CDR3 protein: CASSQDPGADTQYF
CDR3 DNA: TGCGCCAGCAGCCAAGATCCAGGGGCAGATACGCAGTATTTT

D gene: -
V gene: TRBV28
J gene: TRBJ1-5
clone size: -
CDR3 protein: CASSIDWTLNQPQHF
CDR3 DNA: TGTGCCAGCAGTATCGACTGGACTCTTAATCAGCCCCAGCATTTT

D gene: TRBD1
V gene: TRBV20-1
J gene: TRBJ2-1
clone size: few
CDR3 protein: CSARGGRTGSYNEQFF
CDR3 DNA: TGCAGTGCTAGAGGGGGAAGGACAGGCTCCTACAATGAGCAGTTCTTC

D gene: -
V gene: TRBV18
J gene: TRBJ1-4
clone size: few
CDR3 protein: CASSQLPNEKLFF
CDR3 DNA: TGTGCCAGCTCACAGTTACCTAATGAAAAACTGTTTTTT

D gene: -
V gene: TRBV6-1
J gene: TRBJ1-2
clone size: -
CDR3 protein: CASSTQGGYGYTF
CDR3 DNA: TGTGCCAGCAGTACACAGGGCGGGTATGGCTACACCTTC

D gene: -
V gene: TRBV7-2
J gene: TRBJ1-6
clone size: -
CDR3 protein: CASSRSVSLHF
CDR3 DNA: TGTGCCAGCAGCCGGAGTGTGTCCCTCCACTTT

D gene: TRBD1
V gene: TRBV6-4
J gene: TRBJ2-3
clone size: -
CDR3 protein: CASSDSGGADTQYF
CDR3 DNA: TGTGCCAGCAGTGACTCAGGGGGCGCAGATACGCAGTATTTT

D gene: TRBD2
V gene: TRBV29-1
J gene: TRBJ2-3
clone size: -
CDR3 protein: CSAHVPSGSADTQYF
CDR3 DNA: TGCAGCGCTCACGTCCCTAGCGGGAGTGCAGATACGCAGTATTTT

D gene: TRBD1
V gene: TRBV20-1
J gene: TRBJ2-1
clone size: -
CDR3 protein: CSARDKGQGWNEQFF
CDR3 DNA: TGCAGTGCTAGAGATAAGGGACAGGGATGGAATGAGCAGTTCTTC

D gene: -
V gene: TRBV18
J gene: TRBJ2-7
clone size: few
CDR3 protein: CASSRLPGDGPFFYEQYF
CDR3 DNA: TGTGCCAGCTCACGCTTACCTGGGGATGGGCCCTTCTTCTACGAGCAGTACTTC

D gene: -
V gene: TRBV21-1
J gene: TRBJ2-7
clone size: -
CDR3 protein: CASIYSYEQYF
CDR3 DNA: TGTGCCAGCATCTACTCCTACGAGCAGTACTTC

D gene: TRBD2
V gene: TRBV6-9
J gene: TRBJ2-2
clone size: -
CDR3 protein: CASSYSGPAGRTGELFF
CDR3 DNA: TGTGCCAGCAGTTATTCGGGGCCAGCGGGACGCACCGGGGAGCTGTTTTTT

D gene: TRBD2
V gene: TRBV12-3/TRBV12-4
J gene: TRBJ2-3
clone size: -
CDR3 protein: CASSLRGGGARTDTQYF
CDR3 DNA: TGTGCCAGCAGTTTACGCGGCGGGGGGGCCAGGACAGATACGCAGTATTTT

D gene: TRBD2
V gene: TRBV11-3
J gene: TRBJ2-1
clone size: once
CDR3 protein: CASSLDLSGVIEQFF
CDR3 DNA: TGTGCCAGCAGCTTAGATCTTAGCGGGGTTATTGAGCAGTTCTTC

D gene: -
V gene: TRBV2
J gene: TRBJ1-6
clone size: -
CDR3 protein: CASRTDNSPLHF
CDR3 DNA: TGTGCCAGCAGGACAGATAATTCACCCCTCCACTTT

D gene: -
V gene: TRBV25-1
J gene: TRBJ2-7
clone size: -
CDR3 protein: CASSVAHDEQYF
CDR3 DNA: TGTGCCAGCAGTGTGGCTCACGACGAGCAGTACTTC

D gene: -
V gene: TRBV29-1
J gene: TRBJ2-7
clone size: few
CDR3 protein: CSVFGDYEQYF
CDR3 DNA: TGCAGCGTGTTTGGAGACTACGAGCAGTACTTC

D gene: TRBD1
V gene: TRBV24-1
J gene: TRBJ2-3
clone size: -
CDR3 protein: CATSVGTGATDTQYF
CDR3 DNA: TGTGCCACCAGTGTCGGGACAGGGGCCACAGATACGCAGTATTTT

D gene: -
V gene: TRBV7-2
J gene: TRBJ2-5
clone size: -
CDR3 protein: CASRIQETQYF
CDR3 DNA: TGTGCCAGCAGAATACAAGAGACCCAGTACTTC

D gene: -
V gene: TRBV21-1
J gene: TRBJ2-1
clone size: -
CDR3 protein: CASSKVLVGGSSYNEQFF
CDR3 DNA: TGTGCCAGCAGCAAAGTCTTAGTCGGGGGTAGCTCCTACAATGAGCAGTTCTTC

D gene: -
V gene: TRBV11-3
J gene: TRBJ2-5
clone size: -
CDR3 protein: CASSLDRRETQYF
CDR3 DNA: TGTGCCAGCAGCTTAGATCGCCGAGAGACCCAGTACTTC

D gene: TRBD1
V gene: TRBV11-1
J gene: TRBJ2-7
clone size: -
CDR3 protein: CASSARQGQEQYF
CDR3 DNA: TGTGCCAGCAGCGCAAGACAGGGTCAAGAGCAGTACTTC

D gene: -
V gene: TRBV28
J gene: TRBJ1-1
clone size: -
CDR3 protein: CASSVWIGNTEAFF
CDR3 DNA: TGTGCCAGCAGCGTCTGGATCGGGAACACTGAAGCTTTCTTT

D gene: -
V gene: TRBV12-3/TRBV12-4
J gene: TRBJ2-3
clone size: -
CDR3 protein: CASTPFAGLADTQYF
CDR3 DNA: TGTGCCAGCACTCCATTCGCGGGCCTGGCAGATACGCAGTATTTT

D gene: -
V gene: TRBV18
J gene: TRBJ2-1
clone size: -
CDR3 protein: CASSPRLAGLGEQFF
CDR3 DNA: TGTGCCAGCTCACCGAGGTTAGCTGGGCTCGGTGAGCAGTTCTTC

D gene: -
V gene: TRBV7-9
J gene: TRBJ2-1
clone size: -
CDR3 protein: CASSPPKGAYSYNEQFF
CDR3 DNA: TGTGCCAGCAGCCCCCCTAAGGGAGCTTACTCCTACAATGAGCAGTTCTTC

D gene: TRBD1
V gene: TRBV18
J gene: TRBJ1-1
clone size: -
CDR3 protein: CASSPATGAPTEAFF
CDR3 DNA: TGTGCCAGCTCACCGGCGACAGGGGCCCCCACTGAAGCTTTCTTT

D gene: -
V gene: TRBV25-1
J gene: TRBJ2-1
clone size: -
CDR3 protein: CASSKKGGVGNNEQFF
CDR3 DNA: TGTGCCAGCAGTAAGAAGGGGGGTGTCGGAAACAATGAGCAGTTCTTC

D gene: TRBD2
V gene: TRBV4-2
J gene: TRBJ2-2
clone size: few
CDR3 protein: CASSPRLASSGELFF
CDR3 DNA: TGTGCCAGCAGCCCTCGACTAGCATCAAGCGGGGAGCTGTTTTTT

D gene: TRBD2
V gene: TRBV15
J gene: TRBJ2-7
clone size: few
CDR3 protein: CATSRDTSGGDEQYF
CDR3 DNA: TGTGCCACCAGCAGAGATACTAGCGGGGGCGACGAGCAGTACTTC

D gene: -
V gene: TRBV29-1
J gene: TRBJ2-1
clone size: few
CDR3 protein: CSVGGLYNEQFF
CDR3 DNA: TGCAGCGTTGGGGGTCTCTACAATGAGCAGTTCTTC

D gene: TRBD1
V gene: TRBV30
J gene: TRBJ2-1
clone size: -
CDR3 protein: CAWGDRGIGDEQFF
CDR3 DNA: TGTGCCTGGGGAGACAGGGGAATAGGGGATGAGCAGTTCTTC

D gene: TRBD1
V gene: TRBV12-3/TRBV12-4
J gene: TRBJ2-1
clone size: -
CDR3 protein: CASSLTGGYNEQFF
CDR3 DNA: TGTGCCAGCAGTTTAACAGGGGGCTACAATGAGCAGTTCTTC

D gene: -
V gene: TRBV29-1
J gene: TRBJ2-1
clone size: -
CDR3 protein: CSVEPGTPHEQFF
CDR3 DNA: TGCAGCGTTGAACCCGGGACTCCCCATGAGCAGTTCTTC

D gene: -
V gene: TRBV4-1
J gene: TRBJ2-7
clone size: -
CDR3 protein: CASSQDEESSYEQYF
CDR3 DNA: TGCGCCAGCAGCCAAGATGAAGAAAGCTCCTACGAGCAGTACTTC